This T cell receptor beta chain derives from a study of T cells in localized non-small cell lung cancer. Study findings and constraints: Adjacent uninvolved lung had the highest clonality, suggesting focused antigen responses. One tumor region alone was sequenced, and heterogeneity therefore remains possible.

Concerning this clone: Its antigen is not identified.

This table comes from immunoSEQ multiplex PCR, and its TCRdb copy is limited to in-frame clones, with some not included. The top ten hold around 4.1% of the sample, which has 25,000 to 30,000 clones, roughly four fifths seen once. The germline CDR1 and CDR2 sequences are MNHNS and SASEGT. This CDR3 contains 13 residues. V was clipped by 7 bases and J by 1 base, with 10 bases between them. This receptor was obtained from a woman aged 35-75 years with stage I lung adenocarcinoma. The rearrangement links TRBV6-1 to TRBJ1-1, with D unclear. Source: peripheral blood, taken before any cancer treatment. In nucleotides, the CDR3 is TGTGCCAGCACCCACACTGAGAACACTGAAGCTTTCTTT. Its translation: CASTHTENTEAFF.